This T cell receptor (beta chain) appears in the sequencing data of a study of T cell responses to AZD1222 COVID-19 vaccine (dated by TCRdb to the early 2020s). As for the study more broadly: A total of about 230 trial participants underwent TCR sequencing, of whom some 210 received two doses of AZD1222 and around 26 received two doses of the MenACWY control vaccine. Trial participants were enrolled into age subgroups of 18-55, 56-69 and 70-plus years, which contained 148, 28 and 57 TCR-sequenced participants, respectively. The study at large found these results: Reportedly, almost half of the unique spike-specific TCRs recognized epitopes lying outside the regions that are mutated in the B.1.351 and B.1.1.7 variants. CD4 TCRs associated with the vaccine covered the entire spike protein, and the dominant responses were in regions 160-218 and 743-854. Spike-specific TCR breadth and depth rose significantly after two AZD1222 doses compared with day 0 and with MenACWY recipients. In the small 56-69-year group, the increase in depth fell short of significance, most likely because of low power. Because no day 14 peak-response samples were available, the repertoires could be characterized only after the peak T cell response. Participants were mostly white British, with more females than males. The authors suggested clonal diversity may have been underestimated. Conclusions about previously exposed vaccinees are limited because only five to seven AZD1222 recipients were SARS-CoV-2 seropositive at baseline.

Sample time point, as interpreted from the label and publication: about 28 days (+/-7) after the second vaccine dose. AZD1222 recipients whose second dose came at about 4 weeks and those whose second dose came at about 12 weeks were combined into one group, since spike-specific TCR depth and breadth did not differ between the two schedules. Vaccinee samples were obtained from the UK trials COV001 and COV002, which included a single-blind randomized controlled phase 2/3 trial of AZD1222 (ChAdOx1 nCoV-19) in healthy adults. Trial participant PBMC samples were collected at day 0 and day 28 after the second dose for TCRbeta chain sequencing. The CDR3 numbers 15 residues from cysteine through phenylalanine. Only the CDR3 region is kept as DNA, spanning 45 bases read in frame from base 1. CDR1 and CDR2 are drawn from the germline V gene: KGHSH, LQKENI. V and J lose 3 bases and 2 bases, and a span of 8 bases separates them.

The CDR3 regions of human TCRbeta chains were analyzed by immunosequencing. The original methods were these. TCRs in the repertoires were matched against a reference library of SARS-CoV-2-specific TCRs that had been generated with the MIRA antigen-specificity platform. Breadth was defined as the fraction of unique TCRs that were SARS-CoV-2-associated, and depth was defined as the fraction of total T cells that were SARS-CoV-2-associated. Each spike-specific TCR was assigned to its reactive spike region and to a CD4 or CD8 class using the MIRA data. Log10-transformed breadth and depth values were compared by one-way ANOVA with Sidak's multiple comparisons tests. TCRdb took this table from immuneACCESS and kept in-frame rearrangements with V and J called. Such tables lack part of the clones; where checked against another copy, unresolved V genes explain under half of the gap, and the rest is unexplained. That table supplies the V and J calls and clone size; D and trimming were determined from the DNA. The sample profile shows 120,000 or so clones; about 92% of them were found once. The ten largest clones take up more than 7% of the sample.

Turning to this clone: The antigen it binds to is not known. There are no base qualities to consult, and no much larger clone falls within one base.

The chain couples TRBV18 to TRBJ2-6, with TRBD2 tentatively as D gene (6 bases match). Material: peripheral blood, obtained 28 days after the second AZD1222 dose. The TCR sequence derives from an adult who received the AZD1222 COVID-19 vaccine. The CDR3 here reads CASSPPGAGANVLTF. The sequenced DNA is TGTGCCAGCTCACCCCCGGGGGCTGGGGCCAACGTCCTGACTTTC.